This is a list of T cell receptor beta chains from one sample in a study of cytomegalovirus exposure and HLA in healthy donors. Generated by immunoSEQ multiplex PCR, the TCRdb table keeps only in-frame clones and is missing some. The table lists 250,000 or so clones, 85% to 90% of them singletons, with approximately 0.34% in the top ten. Sequencing was carried out using PBMCs. These receptors were taken from a woman between 18 and 30 years old in good health and CMV-seronegative. CDR3s include the opening cysteine and the closing phenylalanine or tryptophan. D genes are given only for firm matches. Some rows have no size entry. The others give once, few or many, or a class for an expanded clone.

>TRBD2|NA|TRBJ2-4|TRBV11-2
TGTGCCAGCAGCCCTACAACCGGGACTAGCGGTAAAAACATTCAGTACTTC
CASSPTTGTSGKNIQYF
>NA|once|TRBJ1-6|TRBV14
TGTGCCAGCAGCCCCGGCGAGAGGCTGTTCTATAATTCACCCCTCCACTTT
CASSPGERLFYNSPLHF
>NA|NA|TRBJ1-5|TRBV18
TGTGCCAGCTCACCTGGGACTTTCCGTAGCAATCAGCCCCAGCATTTT
CASSPGTFRSNQPQHF
>TRBD1|once|TRBJ1-1|TRBV6-5
TGTGCCAGCAGTAAGGGGACAGCTCTAATTTATGAAGCTTTCTTT
CASSKGTALIYEAFF
>NA|NA|TRBJ1-1|TRBV13
TGTGCCAGCAGCTCCTTAGGCGGAAACACTGAAGCTTTCTTT
CASSSLGGNTEAFF
>NA|NA|TRBJ2-1|TRBV27
TGTGCCACAAGGTGGGGGGGGCTGTACAATGAGCAGTTCTTC
CATRWGGLYNEQFF
>NA|NA|TRBJ2-2|TRBV29-1
TGCAGCGTTGGTGGGACAGCCATTCGGGAGACCACCGGGGAGCTGTTTTTT
CSVGGTAIRETTGELFF
>NA|NA|TRBJ2-7|TRBV2
TGTGCCAGCAGGTTAGGGGTTTTCGAGCAGTACTTC
CASRLGVFEQYF
>NA|NA|TRBJ2-3|TRBV4-1
TGCGCCAGCAGCCCGGGCGGGGATACGCAGTATTTT
CASSPGGDTQYF
>TRBD1|NA|TRBJ1-5|TRBV2
TGTGCCAGCAGTGCCGGGACAGGGAGCCAGCCCCAGCATTTT
CASSAGTGSQPQHF